Here is one T cell receptor (beta chain) with its context. Its specificity is not known. This entry is derived from a study of T cells expressing NK-cell markers. Study in general: Sorted CD3+CD56+NKG2C+, CD3+CD56+NKG2C- and CD3+CD56-NKG2C+ T cells provided the TCR beta repertoires. Seropositivity for HCMV was found in most of the eight sequenced donors, with one seronegative. Study-level findings and limits: Similarly, these clonotypes led the CD3+CD56-NKG2C+ fraction as well in several donors.

The authors made TCR beta cDNA libraries by 5'RACE template switching. This switching added a universal primer site and UMIs. From the 5' RACE reads, TCRdb lists one entry per CDR3 protein and no DNA. The repertoire shows roughly 150,000 distinct CDR3 sequences; the top ten hold roughly 20%. Germline loops: CDR1 SQVTM, CDR2 ANQGSEA. The CDR3 covers 12 residues. Input material: blood T cells: a sorted CD56 or NKG2C T cell subset, CD4+ or CD8+ T cells, or bulk PBMC T cells (not recorded which). The sequence was collected from a woman between 18 and 75 years old in good health. This chain joins TRBV29-1 and TRBJ2-1; TCRdb reports TRBD1, a call that lacks DNA to check it against. The CDR3 is CSAAWGYNEQFF.